The rows below give T cell receptor beta chains drawn from one sample of a study of T cells in Graves' hyperthyroidism and ophthalmopathy. TCRdb fed the multiplex PCR reads into MiXCR, producing one record per CDR3 protein. This sample carries roughly 380,000 distinct CDR3 sequences, roughly 13% of them seen once, and the ten largest clones take approximately 5.8%. Material: blood. The source is a young woman with Graves' hyperthyroidism. CDR3s include the opening cysteine and the closing phenylalanine or tryptophan. The D gene is left open where the match is weak. Size values are once, few and many counts, or a class for expanded clones, and some rows have none.

CDR3aa: CASSPWDHLIYNEQFF; CDR3nt: TGTGCCAGCAGTCCCTGGGACCATCTAATCTACAATGAGCAGTTCTTC; len: 16; abundance: .; d_gene: .; v_gene: TRBV6-2/TRBV6-3; j_gene: TRBJ2-1
CDR3aa: CASSRTGTGRNEKLFF; CDR3nt: TGTGCCAGCAGTCGAACGGGAACAGGGCGTAATGAAAAACTGTTTTTT; len: 16; abundance: .; d_gene: .; v_gene: TRBV6-1; j_gene: TRBJ1-4
CDR3aa: CASSLVTRGTQNEQFF; CDR3nt: TGTGCCAGCAGTTTAGTTACCAGGGGCACACAAAATGAGCAGTTCTTC; len: 16; abundance: many; d_gene: .; v_gene: TRBV12-3/TRBV12-4; j_gene: TRBJ2-1
CDR3aa: CASSITSGGGFEQFF; CDR3nt: TGCGCCAGCAGCATTACTAGCGGGGGGGGATTCGAGCAGTTCTTC; len: 15; abundance: .; d_gene: TRBD2; v_gene: TRBV4-3; j_gene: TRBJ2-1
CDR3aa: CASSSPGRDSNEQFF; CDR3nt: TGTGCCAGCAGCTCCCCGGGGCGGGATAGCAATGAGCAGTTCTTC; len: 15; abundance: many; d_gene: .; v_gene: TRBV5-8; j_gene: TRBJ2-1
CDR3aa: CSGGQPQETQYF; CDR3nt: TGCAGCGGGGGACAGCCCCAAGAGACCCAGTACTTC; len: 12; abundance: many; d_gene: TRBD1; v_gene: TRBV29-1; j_gene: TRBJ2-5
CDR3aa: CAGGLGSWTEAFF; CDR3nt: TGTGCCGGCGGTCTCGGGAGTTGGACTGAAGCTTTCTTT; len: 13; abundance: few; d_gene: .; v_gene: TRBV6-2/TRBV6-3; j_gene: TRBJ1-1
CDR3aa: CASSDTGTTNTGELFF; CDR3nt: TGTGCCAGCAGCGATACCGGGACAACGAACACCGGGGAGCTGTTTTTT; len: 16; abundance: many; d_gene: .; v_gene: TRBV11-2; j_gene: TRBJ2-2
CDR3aa: CASSLVQGNYNEQFF; CDR3nt: TGTGCTAGCAGCTTAGTCCAGGGCAACTACAATGAGCAGTTCTTC; len: 15; abundance: few; d_gene: .; v_gene: TRBV7-7; j_gene: TRBJ2-1
CDR3aa: CATSRVFLVETGELFF; CDR3nt: TGTGCCACCAGCAGAGTTTTCCTAGTGGAGACCGGGGAGCTGTTTTTT; len: 16; abundance: few; d_gene: .; v_gene: TRBV15; j_gene: TRBJ2-2
CDR3aa: CASHYAAGGFTEAFF; CDR3nt: TGTGCCAGCCACTACGCGGCAGGGGGCTTCACTGAAGCTTTCTTT; len: 15; abundance: few; d_gene: TRBD1; v_gene: TRBV6-1; j_gene: TRBJ1-1
CDR3aa: CASNLGTSGIVGELFF; CDR3nt: TGTGCCAGCAACCTCGGGACTAGCGGGATAGTCGGGGAGCTGTTTTTT; len: 16; abundance: .; d_gene: TRBD2; v_gene: TRBV6-2/TRBV6-3; j_gene: TRBJ2-2
CDR3aa: CASSVESGQSYEQYF; CDR3nt: TGTGCCAGCAGCGTAGAGAGCGGGCAATCCTACGAGCAGTACTTC; len: 15; abundance: .; d_gene: .; v_gene: TRBV9; j_gene: TRBJ2-7
CDR3aa: CASSQEFRGLSNEQFF; CDR3nt: TGCGCCAGCAGCCAAGAGTTCAGGGGGCTAAGCAATGAGCAGTTCTTC; len: 16; abundance: .; d_gene: TRBD1; v_gene: TRBV4-1; j_gene: TRBJ2-1
CDR3aa: CASSLTGPPDYGYTF; CDR3nt: TGTGCCAGCAGCTTGACAGGTCCCCCTGACTATGGCTACACCTTC; len: 15; abundance: few; d_gene: .; v_gene: TRBV5-6; j_gene: TRBJ1-2
CDR3aa: CATGEGANTGELFF; CDR3nt: TGTGCCACTGGGGAGGGAGCGAACACCGGGGAGCTGTTTTTT; len: 14; abundance: many; d_gene: TRBD2; v_gene: TRBV9; j_gene: TRBJ2-2
CDR3aa: CASSVGGQGYEQYF; CDR3nt: TGTGCCAGCAGCGTTGGGGGACAGGGGTACGAGCAGTACTTC; len: 14; abundance: many; d_gene: TRBD1; v_gene: TRBV9; j_gene: TRBJ2-7